These T cell receptor beta chains were read from a single sample in a study of vaccination effects on CD4 cells after COVID-19. Measured with immunoSEQ multiplex PCR; TCRdb has only the in-frame clones, and not every one. The sample yields tens of thousands of clones, 76% seen once. These TCRs' antigens remain unknown. The sequenced sample was CD4+ T cells from PBMCs cultured without peptide, obtained after COVID-19 vaccination. The origin of the receptors is a human donor who had a prior SARS-CoV-2 infection. Each CDR3 is given with its conserved first and last residue. Fields, in order: J gene, V gene, D gene, CDR3 length, clone size, CDR3 DNA, CDR3 protein. The D gene is left open where the match is weak. Not all rows give a size; the values are once, few, many and, for expanded clones, a class.

>TRBJ2-7|TRBV20-1|-|10|-
TGCAGTGCCAGTCGGGGCGAGCAGTACTTC
CSASRGEQYF
>TRBJ2-1|TRBV6-5|-|15|few
TGTGCCAGCAGTTACGACAGGAGCTCCTACAATGAGCAGTTCTTC
CASSYDRSSYNEQFF
>TRBJ1-2|TRBV19|-|14|medium-sized
TGTGCCAGTCAGAGCGGAAGGGCTAACTATGGCTACACCTTC
CASQSGRANYGYTF
>TRBJ2-7|TRBV7-2|-|15|-
TGTGCCAGCAGCCCTTCCGGGACAACCTCCTACGAGCAGTACTTC
CASSPSGTTSYEQYF
>TRBJ1-1|TRBV6-5|-|14|few
TGTGCCAGCAGTTCAATCAGGGGGAACACTGAAGCTTTCTTT
CASSSIRGNTEAFF
>TRBJ1-5|TRBV5-3|-|13|-
TGTGCCAGAAGCTCGACAGAGACCAAGCCCCAGCATTTT
CARSSTETKPQHF
>TRBJ2-7|TRBV6-5|-|14|-
TGTGCCACGAGTATCGAGGTGGGCATCTACGAGCAGTACTTC
CATSIEVGIYEQYF
>TRBJ2-3|TRBV9|TRBD2|18|-
TGTGCCAGCAGCGTAGCGCCCCTCCAAGCGGGATCCACAGATACGCAGTATTTT
CASSVAPLQAGSTDTQYF
>TRBJ2-1|TRBV7-8|TRBD2|16|-
TGTGCCAGCAGCTCTAAACTAGCGGGGGCCACAGGTGAGCAGTTCTTC
CASSSKLAGATGEQFF
>TRBJ1-2|TRBV6-6|-|15|-
TGTGCCAGCAGTTACCCTCCCAGTGCAGGCTATGGCTACACCTTC
CASSYPPSAGYGYTF
>TRBJ2-2|TRBV4-1|-|17|-
TGCGCCAGCAGCCAAAGGGCCCTAGGGGCTGACACCGGGGAGCTGTTTTTT
CASSQRALGADTGELFF
>TRBJ1-5|TRBV7-2|TRBD1|17|few
TGTGCCAGCAGCTTAGACCCTCCAATGGACAGGGCTCAGCCCCAGCATTTT
CASSLDPPMDRAQPQHF
>TRBJ2-3|TRBV2|-|12|-
TGTGCCAGCAGGGTCGTGGGAGATACGCAGTATTTT
CASRVVGDTQYF
>TRBJ2-1|TRBV9|-|14|-
TGTGCCAGCAGCGTAGTCGGGGGACACAATGAGCAGTTCTTC
CASSVVGGHNEQFF
>TRBJ2-5|TRBV7-2|-|14|few
TGTGCCAGCAGCTTAGATAGTGGACAAGAGACCCAGTACTTC
CASSLDSGQETQYF
>TRBJ2-5|TRBV2|TRBD1|13|medium-sized
TGTGCCAGCAGGGAGAACAGGGGTGTCAGCCAGTACTTC
CASRENRGVSQYF
>TRBJ2-6|TRBV2|-|13|-
TGTGCCAGCAGGGGCGACGGGGCCAACGTCCTGACTTTC
CASRGDGANVLTF
>TRBJ2-1|TRBV19|TRBD2|16|once
TGTGCCAGTAGTCTCTACCGGGGAGGGCCCATGGATGAGCAGTTCTTC
CASSLYRGGPMDEQFF
>TRBJ1-2|TRBV4-2|TRBD1|17|few
TGTGCCAGCAGCCAAGTCGTTTCGGGCGGACAGGGACAGGGCTACACCTTC
CASSQVVSGGQGQGYTF
>TRBJ1-6|TRBV18|TRBD1|16|-
TGTGCCAGCTCACAGATAGGACAGGTTGGATTTTCACCCCTCCACTTT
CASSQIGQVGFSPLHF
>TRBJ2-3|TRBV7-9|-|15|-
TGTGCCAGCAGCCAAACGGAACGTCGCACAGATACGCAGTATTTT
CASSQTERRTDTQYF
>TRBJ2-7|TRBV6-5|TRBD1|13|-
TGTGCCAGCGGGGCAGGGGGCAGAAACGAGCAGTACTTC
CASGAGGRNEQYF
>TRBJ1-1|TRBV19|-|15|-
TGTGCCAGTATCAGGTGGGGAGGGGTGGGCACTGAAGCTTTCTTT
CASIRWGGVGTEAFF
>TRBJ2-7|TRBV30|-|13|-
TGTGCCTGGAGAATTCCGGCGGGGTACGAGCAGTACTTC
CAWRIPAGYEQYF
>TRBJ1-2|TRBV2|-|16|-
TGTGCCAGCAGCGCCCCGGACAGCGACACATTTTATGGCTACACCTTC
CASSAPDSDTFYGYTF
>TRBJ1-1|TRBV25-1|TRBD1|13|-
TGTGCCAGCAGTGAGGACAGGAGCACTGAAGCTTTCTTT
CASSEDRSTEAFF
>TRBJ1-1|TRBV6-6|TRBD1|15|-
TGTGCCAGCAGTTACGACGGGACAGGGAGCACTGAAGCTTTCTTT
CASSYDGTGSTEAFF
>TRBJ1-1|TRBV6-5|-|14|-
TGTGCCAGTAAGGGGTGGCGGGAGAACACTGAAGCTTTCTTT
CASKGWRENTEAFF
>TRBJ2-5|TRBV18|TRBD2|15|-
TGTGCCAGCTCACCACAGCACCAGCGGGGTGGGACCCAGTACTTC
CASSPQHQRGGTQYF
>TRBJ2-5|TRBV29-1|TRBD1|15|-
TGCAGCTTCCGCGGTACAGGGGGTCCCCCAGAGACCCAGTACTTC
CSFRGTGGPPETQYF
>TRBJ2-5|TRBV2|-|11|-
TGTGCCAGCAGCCAGACAGTCCGTGAGTACTTC
CASSQTVREYF
>TRBJ1-5|TRBV24-1|-|16|-
TGTGCCACCAGTGATGGCCGAAGGGGGGGCAATCAGCCCCAGCATTTT
CATSDGRRGGNQPQHF
>TRBJ2-1|TRBV5-1|TRBD2|17|-
TGCGCCAGCAGCGTCCTCGGGACTATGGAATATATAGGTGAGCAGTTCTTC
CASSVLGTMEYIGEQFF
>TRBJ2-5|TRBV18|-|15|few
TGTGCCAGCTCACCACCCTCTAGGGGCGGGGAGACCCAGTACTTC
CASSPPSRGGETQYF
>TRBJ2-1|TRBV4-3|-|12|-
TGCGCCAGCAGCCAAGAGGTGGGCAGCCCGTTCTTC
CASSQEVGSPFF
>TRBJ1-2|TRBV5-1|-|15|once
TGCGCCAGCAGCTTGTCCGGGACGGTGGGGTATGGCTACACCTTC
CASSLSGTVGYGYTF
>TRBJ2-3|TRBV18|TRBD2|17|-
TGTGCCAGCTCACCTGCTCTAGCGGGGGGGTCCACAGATACGCAGTATTTT
CASSPALAGGSTDTQYF
>TRBJ2-5|TRBV27|-|13|-
TGTGCCAGCGGTCGGCAGGGTGAAGAGACCCAGTACTTC
CASGRQGEETQYF
>TRBJ1-4|TRBV3-1/TRBV3-2|TRBD1|16|-
TGTGCCAGCAGCCCCAAGCCGGACAGGGTTGGTGAAAAACTGTTTTTT
CASSPKPDRVGEKLFF
>TRBJ2-5|TRBV20-1|-|14|-
TGCAGTGCTAGTTCAAGGGTTTTACAAGAGACCCAGTACTTC
CSASSRVLQETQYF
>TRBJ1-1|TRBV3-1/TRBV3-2|-|14|-
TGTGCCAGCAGCCAATGGGGGCCCAACACTGAAGCTTTCTTT
CASSQWGPNTEAFF
>TRBJ1-6|TRBV6-6|-|15|medium-sized
TGTGCCAGCAGTTACGTGGGGGGAGGAGATTCACCCCTCCACTTT
CASSYVGGGDSPLHF
>TRBJ2-7|TRBV5-1|-|15|few
TGCGCCAGCAGCTTGGTCGACAGCCGAACCTACGAGCAGTACTTC
CASSLVDSRTYEQYF
>TRBJ2-1|TRBV5-1|TRBD2|14|once
TGCGCCAGCAGCTTGCTAGCGGGTAACAATGAGCAGTTCTTC
CASSLLAGNNEQFF
>TRBJ1-4|TRBV5-1|-|15|-
TGCGCCAGCAGCTTGTTCGGACGGAAAAATGAAAAACTGTTTTTT
CASSLFGRKNEKLFF
>TRBJ1-5|TRBV18|-|14|once
TGTGCCAGCTCGATGATTGTGGATCATCAGCCCCAGCATTTT
CASSMIVDHQPQHF
>TRBJ2-5|TRBV20-1|TRBD2|14|-
TGCAGTGCTAGTCGAGCGGGGGGGCAGGGGACCCAGTACTTC
CSASRAGGQGTQYF
>TRBJ2-4|TRBV19|TRBD1|15|-
TGTGCCAGTAGGGGGGACAGAACTCTCAAAAACATTCAGTACTTC
CASRGDRTLKNIQYF
>TRBJ2-3|TRBV15|-|15|-
TGTGCCACCAGCAGAGATGTCGCGGTAGGGAATACGCAGTATTTT
CATSRDVAVGNTQYF
>TRBJ1-1|TRBV9|-|14|-
TGTGCCAGCAGCGTAGACGTAATGAACACTGAAGCTTTCTTT
CASSVDVMNTEAFF
>TRBJ2-7|TRBV27|-|18|-
TGTGCCAGCAGTCCGCGACAGAGGGGATGGGGAATCCCCTACGAGCAGTACTTC
CASSPRQRGWGIPYEQYF
>TRBJ2-5|TRBV30|-|15|-
TGTGCCTGGAGTTGGGGGAGCGGTATCCAAGAGACCCAGTACTTC
CAWSWGSGIQETQYF
>TRBJ2-3|TRBV12-5|-|16|-
TGTGCTAGTGGTTTGGTATGGGGCCAGGGCGCAGATACGCAGTATTTT
CASGLVWGQGADTQYF
>TRBJ2-2|TRBV27|-|17|-
TGTGCCAGCAGTTTATCTAGTCGTCTAGGAAACACCGGGGAGCTGTTTTTT
CASSLSSRLGNTGELFF
>TRBJ1-5|TRBV2|TRBD1|14|few
TGTGCCAGCAGGGCCTGGACAGGGGATCAGCCCCAGCATTTT
CASRAWTGDQPQHF
>TRBJ2-3|TRBV12-5|-|13|-
TGTGCTAGTGGTTTGGCGGGAGAGGATACGCAGTATTTT
CASGLAGEDTQYF
>TRBJ2-7|TRBV6-5|-|14|-
TGTGCCAGCAGGACCTCGGGGCCAGTCTACGAGCAGTACTTC
CASRTSGPVYEQYF
>TRBJ2-7|TRBV7-9|TRBD1|18|-
TGTGCCAGCAGCTTAGGAAATATGAGGGGACAGGGGAGCCACGAGCAGTACTTC
CASSLGNMRGQGSHEQYF
>TRBJ2-5|TRBV5-1|TRBD1|15|once
TGCGCCAGCAGCCCCCTAACAGGGGTTCAAGAGACCCAGTACTTC
CASSPLTGVQETQYF
>TRBJ1-2|TRBV7-2|-|15|-
TGTGCCAGCAGCTTACTATCTCTGACGAACTATGGCTACACCTTC
CASSLLSLTNYGYTF